This TCR beta chain comes out of a study of response to subunit inactivated influenza vaccine. TCRdb itself ran the RT-PCR reads through MiXCR, one entry per CDR3 protein. The data show hundreds of thousands of distinct CDR3 sequences, over 11% seen once. Study conclusions and caveats: The study's authors posited that every seasonal influenza vaccination enlists few new T cells.

This CDR3 is 16 amino acids long. With 0 bases removed from V and 2 bases from J, the gap between germline ends came to 12 bases. Looked up from germline, CDR1 is LGHNA and CDR2 is YNFKEQ. Turning to this clonotype: What it binds is not known.

Specimen: PBMCs from blood, collected roughly 15 days before vaccination. This TCR was recovered from a man in his fifties who received an inactivated influenza vaccine. V and J are TRBV4-2 and TRBJ2-3; maybe TRBD2 (5 bases). Here the CDR3 reads CASSQDHATITDTQYF. The CDR3 coding sequence is TGTGCCAGCAGCCAAGATCACGCGACTATCACAGATACGCAGTATTTT.